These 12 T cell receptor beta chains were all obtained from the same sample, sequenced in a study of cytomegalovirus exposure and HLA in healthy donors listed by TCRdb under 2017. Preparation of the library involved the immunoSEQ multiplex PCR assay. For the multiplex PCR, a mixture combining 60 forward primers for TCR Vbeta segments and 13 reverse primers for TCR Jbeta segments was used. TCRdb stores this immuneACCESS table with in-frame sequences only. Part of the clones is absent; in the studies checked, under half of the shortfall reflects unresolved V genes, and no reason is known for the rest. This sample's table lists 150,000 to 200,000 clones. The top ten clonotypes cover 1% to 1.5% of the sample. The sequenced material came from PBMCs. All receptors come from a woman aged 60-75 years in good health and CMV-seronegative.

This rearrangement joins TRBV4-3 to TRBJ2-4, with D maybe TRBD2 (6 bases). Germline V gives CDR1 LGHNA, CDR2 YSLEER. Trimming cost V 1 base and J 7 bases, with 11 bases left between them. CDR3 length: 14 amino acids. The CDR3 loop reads CASSQGLAGNIQYF. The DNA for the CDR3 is TGCGCCAGCAGCCAAGGCCTTGCGGGGAACATTCAGTACTTC.

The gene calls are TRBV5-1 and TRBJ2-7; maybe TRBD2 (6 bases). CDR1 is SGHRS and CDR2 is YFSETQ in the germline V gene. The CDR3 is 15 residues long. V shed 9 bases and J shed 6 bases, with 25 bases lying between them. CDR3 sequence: CATRDPGASEGEQYF. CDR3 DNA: TGCGCCACCCGAGACCCGGGAGCGTCAGAGGGCGAGCAGTACTTC.

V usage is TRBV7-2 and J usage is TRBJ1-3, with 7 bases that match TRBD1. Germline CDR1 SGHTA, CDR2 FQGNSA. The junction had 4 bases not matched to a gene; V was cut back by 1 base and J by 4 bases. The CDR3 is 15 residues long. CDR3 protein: CASSLDRGSGNTIYF. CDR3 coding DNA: TGTGCCAGCAGCTTAGACAGGGGTTCCGGAAACACCATATATTTT.

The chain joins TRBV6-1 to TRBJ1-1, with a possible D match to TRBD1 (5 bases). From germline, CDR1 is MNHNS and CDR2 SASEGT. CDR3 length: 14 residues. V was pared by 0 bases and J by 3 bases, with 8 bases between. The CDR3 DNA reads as TGTGCCAGCAGTGAAGCGGCAGGGCACACTGAAGCTTTCTTT. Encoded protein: CASSEAAGHTEAFF.

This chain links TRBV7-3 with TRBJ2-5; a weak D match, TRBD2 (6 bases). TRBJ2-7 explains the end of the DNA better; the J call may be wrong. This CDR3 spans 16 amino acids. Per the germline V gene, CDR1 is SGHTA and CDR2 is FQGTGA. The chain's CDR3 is CASSLKAVREPSEQYF. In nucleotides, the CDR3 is TGTGCCAGCAGCCTAAAGGCCGTTCGGGAGCCTTCCGAGCAGTACTTC.

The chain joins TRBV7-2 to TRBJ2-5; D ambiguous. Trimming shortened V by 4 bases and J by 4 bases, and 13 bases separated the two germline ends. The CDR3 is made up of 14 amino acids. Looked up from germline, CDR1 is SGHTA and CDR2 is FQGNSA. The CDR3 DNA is TGTGCCAGCAGCTCCCTTATCAGTCTAGAGACCCAGTACTTC. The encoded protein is CASSSLISLETQYF.

Here the CDR3 reads CASNMRRDTEAFF. Here the CDR3 DNA reads TGTGCCAGTAATATGCGCCGGGACACTGAAGCTTTCTTT. The V and J genes are TRBV19 and TRBJ1-1, with unresolved D. V lost 7 bases and J 3 bases, leaving 12 bases between the germline ends. Per the germline V gene, CDR1 is LNHDA and CDR2 is SQIVND (reference sequence). The CDR3 is made up of 13 amino acids.

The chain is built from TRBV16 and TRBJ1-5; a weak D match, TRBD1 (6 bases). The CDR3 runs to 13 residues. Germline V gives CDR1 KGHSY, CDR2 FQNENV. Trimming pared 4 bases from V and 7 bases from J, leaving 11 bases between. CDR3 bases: TGTGCCAGCAGCCGACACAGGGCGCAGCCCCAGCATTTT. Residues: CASSRHRAQPQHF.

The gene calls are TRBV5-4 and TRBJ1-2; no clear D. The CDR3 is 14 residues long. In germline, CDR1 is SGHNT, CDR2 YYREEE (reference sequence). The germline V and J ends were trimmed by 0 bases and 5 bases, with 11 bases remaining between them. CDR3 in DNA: TGTGCCAGCAGCTTGGGACCGCGGGAGTATGGCTACACCTTC. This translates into CASSLGPREYGYTF.

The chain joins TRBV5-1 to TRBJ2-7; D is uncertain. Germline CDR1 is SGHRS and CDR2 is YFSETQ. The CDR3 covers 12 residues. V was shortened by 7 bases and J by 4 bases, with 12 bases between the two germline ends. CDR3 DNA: TGCGCCAGCGAACTATACTGGTACGAGCAGTACTTC. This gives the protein CASELYWYEQYF. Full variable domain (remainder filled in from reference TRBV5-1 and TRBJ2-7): KAGVTQTPRYLIKTRGQQVTLSCSPISGHRSVSWYQQTPGQGLQFLFEYFSETQRNKGNFPGRFSGRQFSNSRSEMNVSTLELGDSALYLCASELYWYEQYFGPGTRLTVT.

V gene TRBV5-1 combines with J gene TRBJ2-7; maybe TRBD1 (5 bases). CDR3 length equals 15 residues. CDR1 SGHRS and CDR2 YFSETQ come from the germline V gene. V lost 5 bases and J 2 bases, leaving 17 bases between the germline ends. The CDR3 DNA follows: TGCGCCAGCAGTTTTCAGGGAACGGATGCCTACGAGCAGTACTTC. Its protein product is CASSFQGTDAYEQYF.

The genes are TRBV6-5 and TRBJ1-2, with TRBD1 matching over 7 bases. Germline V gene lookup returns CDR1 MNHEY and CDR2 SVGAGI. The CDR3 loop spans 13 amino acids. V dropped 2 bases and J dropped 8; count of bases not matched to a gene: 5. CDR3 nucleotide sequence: TGTGCCAGCAGTTACCCAGGGGGTCACGGCTACACCTTC. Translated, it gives CASSYPGGHGYTF.